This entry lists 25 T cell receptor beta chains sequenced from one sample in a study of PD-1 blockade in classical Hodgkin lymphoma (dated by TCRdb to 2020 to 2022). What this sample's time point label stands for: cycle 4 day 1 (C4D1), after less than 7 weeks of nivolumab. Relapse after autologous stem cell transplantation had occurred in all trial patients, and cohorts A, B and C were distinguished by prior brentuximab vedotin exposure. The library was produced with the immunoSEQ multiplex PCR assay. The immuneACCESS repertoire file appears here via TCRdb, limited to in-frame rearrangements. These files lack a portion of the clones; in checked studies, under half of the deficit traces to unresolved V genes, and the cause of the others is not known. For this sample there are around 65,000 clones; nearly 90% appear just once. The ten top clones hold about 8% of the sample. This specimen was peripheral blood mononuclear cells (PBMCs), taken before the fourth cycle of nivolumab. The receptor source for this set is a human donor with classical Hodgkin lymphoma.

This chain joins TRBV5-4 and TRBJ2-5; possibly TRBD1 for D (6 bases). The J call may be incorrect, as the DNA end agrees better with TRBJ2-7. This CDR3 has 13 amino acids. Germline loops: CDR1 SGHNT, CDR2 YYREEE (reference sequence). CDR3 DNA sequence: TGTGCCAGCAGCTTCAACAGGGCGTACGAGCAGTACTTC. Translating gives CASSFNRAYEQYF.

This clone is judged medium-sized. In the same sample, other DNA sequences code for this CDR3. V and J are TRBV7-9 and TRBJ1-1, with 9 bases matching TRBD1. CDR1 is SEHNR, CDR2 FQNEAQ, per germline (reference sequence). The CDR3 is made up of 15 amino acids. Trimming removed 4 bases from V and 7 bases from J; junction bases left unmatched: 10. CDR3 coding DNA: TGTGCCAGCAGCTCCCGATGGACAGGGGAGATTGAAGCTTTCTTT. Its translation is CASSSRWTGEIEAFF. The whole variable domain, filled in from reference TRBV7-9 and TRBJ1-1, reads DTGVSQNPRHKITKRGQNVTFRCDPISEHNRLYWYRQTLGQGPEFLTYFQNEAQLEKSRLLSDRFSAERPKGSFSTLEIQRTEQGDSAMYLCASSSRWTGEIEAFFGQGTRLTVV.

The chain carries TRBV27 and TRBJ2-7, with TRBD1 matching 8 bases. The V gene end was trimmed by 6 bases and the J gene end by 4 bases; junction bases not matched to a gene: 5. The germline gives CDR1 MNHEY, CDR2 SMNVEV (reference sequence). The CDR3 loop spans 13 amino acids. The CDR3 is CASRGDRRYEQYF. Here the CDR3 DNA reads TGTGCCAGCAGAGGGGACAGGCGTTACGAGCAGTACTTC.

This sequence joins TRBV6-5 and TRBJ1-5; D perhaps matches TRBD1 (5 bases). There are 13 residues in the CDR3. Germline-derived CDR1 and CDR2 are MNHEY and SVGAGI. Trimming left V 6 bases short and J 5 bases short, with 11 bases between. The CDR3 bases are TGTGCCAGCAGACTAGGGGCCCATCAGCCCCAGCATTTT. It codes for CASRLGAHQPQHF.

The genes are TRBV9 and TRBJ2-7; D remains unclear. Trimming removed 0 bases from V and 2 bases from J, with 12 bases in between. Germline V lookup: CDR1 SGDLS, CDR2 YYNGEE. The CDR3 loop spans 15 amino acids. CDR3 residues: CASSVAPDGAYEQYF. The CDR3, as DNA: TGTGCCAGCAGCGTAGCCCCCGATGGCGCCTACGAGCAGTACTTC.

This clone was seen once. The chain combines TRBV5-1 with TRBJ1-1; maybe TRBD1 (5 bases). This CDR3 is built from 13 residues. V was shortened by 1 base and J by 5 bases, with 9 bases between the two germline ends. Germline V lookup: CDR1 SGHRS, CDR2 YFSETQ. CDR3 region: CASSLLGETEAFF. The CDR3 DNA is TGCGCCAGCAGCTTGTTAGGGGAGACTGAAGCTTTCTTT.

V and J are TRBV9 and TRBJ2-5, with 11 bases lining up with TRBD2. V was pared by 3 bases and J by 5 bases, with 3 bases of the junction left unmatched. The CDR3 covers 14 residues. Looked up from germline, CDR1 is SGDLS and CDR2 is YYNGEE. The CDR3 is CASSEGTSGETQYF. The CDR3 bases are TGTGCCAGCAGCGAGGGGACTAGCGGTGAGACCCAGTACTTC. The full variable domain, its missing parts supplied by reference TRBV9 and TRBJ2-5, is DSGVTQTPKHLITATGQRVTLRCSPRSGDLSVYWYQQSLDQGLQFLIQYYNGEERAKGNILERFSAQQFPDLHSELNLSSLELGDSALYFCASSEGTSGETQYFGPGTRLLVL.

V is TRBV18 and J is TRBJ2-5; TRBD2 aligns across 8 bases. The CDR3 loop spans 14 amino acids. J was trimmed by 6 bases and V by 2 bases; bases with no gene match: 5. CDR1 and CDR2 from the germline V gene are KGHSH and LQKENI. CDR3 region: CASSPAAGVKTQYF. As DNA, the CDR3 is TGTGCCAGCTCACCAGCAGCGGGGGTGAAGACCCAGTACTTC.

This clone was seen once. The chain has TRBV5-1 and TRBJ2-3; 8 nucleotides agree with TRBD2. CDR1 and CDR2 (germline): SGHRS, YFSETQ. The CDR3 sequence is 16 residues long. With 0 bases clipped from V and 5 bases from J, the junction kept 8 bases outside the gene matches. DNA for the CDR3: TGCGCCAGCAGCTTGGTTGCGAGCGGGGGTGGAGATACGCAGTATTTT. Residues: CASSLVASGGGDTQYF.

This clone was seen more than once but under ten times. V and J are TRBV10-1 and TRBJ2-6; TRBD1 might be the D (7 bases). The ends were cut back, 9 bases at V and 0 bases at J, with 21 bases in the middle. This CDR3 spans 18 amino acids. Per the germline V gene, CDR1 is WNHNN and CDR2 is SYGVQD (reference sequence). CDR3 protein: CASLRAQGGVSGANVLTF. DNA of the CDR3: TGCGCCAGTCTACGTGCGCAGGGGGGAGTCTCTGGGGCCAACGTCCTGACTTTC.

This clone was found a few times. The CDR3 DNA reads TGTGCCAGCAGCGTAGGTGGACTAGCGGGGCGTGAGCAGTTCTTC. Translation gives CASSVGGLAGREQFF. V and J are TRBV9 and TRBJ2-1, with 12 bases that match TRBD2. CDR1 and CDR2 (germline): SGDLS, YYNGEE. The length of the CDR3 is 15 residues. V lost 0 bases to trimming and J lost 9 bases; unmatched junction nucleotides: 4.

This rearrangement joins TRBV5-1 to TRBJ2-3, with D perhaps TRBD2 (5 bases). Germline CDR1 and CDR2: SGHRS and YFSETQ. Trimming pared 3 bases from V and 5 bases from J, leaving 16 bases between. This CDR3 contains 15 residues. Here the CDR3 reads CASSSADGYLDTQYF. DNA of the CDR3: TGCGCCAGCAGCTCAGCGGACGGATACTTAGATACGCAGTATTTT. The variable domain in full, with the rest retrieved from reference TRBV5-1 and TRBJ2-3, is KAGVTQTPRYLIKTRGQQVTLSCSPISGHRSVSWYQQTPGQGLQFLFEYFSETQRNKGNFPGRFSGRQFSNSRSEMNVSTLELGDSALYLCASSSADGYLDTQYFGPGTRLTVL.

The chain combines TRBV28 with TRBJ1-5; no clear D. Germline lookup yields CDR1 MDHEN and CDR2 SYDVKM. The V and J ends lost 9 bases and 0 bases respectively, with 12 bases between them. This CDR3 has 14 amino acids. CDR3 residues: CASGALVSNQPQHF. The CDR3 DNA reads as TGTGCCAGTGGAGCGTTGGTTAGCAATCAGCCCCAGCATTTT. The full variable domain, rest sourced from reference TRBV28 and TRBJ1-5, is DVKVTQSSRYLVKRTGEKVFLECVQDMDHENMFWYRQDPGLGLRLIYFSYDVKMKEKGDIPEGYSVSREKKERFSLILESASTNQTSMYLCASGALVSNQPQHFGDGTRLSIL.

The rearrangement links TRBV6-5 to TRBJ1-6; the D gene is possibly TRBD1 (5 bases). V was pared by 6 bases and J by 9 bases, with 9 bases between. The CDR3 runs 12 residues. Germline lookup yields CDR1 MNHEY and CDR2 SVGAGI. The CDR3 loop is CASRGPISPLHF. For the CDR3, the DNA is TGTGCCAGCAGGGGGCCGATTTCACCCCTCCACTTT.

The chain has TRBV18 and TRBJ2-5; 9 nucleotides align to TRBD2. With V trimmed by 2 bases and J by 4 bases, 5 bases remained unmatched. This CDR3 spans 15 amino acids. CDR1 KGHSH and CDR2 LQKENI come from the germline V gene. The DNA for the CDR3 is TGTGCCAGCTCACCAACAGGAGCGGGGGGAGAGACCCAGTACTTC. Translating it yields CASSPTGAGGETQYF.

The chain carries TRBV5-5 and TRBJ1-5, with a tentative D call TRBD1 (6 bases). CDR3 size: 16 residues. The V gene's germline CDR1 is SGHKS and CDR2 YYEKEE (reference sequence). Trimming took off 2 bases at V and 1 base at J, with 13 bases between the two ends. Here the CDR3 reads CASSFRDTLSNQPQHF. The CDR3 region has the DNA TGTGCCAGCAGCTTCCGGGACACCTTGAGCAATCAGCCCCAGCATTTT.

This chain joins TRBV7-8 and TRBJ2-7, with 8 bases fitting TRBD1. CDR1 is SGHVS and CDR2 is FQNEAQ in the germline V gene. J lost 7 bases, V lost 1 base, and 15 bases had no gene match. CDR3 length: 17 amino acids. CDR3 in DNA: TGTGCCAGCAGCTTAGTAGGGACAGGAGAACTACGAAGGGAGCAGTACTTC. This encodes CASSLVGTGELRREQYF.

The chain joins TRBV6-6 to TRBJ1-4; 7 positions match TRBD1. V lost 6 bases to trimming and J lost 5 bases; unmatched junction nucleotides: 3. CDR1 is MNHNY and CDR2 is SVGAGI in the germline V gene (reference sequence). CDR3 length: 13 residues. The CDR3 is CASSTQGNEKLFF. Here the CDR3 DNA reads TGTGCCAGCAGCACACAGGGGAATGAAAAACTGTTTTTT.

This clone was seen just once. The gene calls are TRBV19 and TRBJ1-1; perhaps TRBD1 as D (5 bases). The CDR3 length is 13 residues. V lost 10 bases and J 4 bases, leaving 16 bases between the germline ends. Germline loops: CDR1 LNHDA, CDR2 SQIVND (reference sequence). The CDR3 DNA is TGTGCCACCATGCTGGTGGGGGGCACTGAAGCTTTCTTT. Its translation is CATMLVGGTEAFF.

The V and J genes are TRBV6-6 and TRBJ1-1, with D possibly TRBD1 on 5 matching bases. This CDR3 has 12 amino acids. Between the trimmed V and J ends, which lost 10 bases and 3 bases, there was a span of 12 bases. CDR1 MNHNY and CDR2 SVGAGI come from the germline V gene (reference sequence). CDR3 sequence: CATGGLDTEAFF. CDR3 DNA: TGTGCCACCGGGGGGTTGGACACTGAAGCTTTCTTT.

Here the CDR3 reads CASSPAGANTGELFF. CDR3 DNA: TGTGCCAGCAGTCCTGCCGGGGCGAACACCGGGGAGCTGTTTTTT. The chain has TRBV6-5 and TRBJ2-2; possibly TRBD2 for D (5 bases). Trimming stripped 5 bases from V and 0 bases from J, with 10 bases between. The CDR3 runs 15 residues. The germline CDR1 and CDR2 sequences are MNHEY and SVGAGI.

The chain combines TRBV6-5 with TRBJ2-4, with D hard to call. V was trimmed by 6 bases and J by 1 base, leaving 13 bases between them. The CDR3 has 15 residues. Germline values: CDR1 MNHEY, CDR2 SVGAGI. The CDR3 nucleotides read TGTGCCAGCAGCGACTCCCAGATTGCCAAAAACATTCAGTACTTC. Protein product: CASSDSQIAKNIQYF.

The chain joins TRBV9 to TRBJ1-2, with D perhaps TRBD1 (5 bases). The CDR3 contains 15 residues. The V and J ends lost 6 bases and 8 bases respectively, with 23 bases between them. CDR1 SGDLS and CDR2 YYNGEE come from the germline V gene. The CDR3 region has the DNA TGTGCCAGCATCTTCCGCTACTCGGGGGAGGGCGGCTACACCTTC. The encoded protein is CASIFRYSGEGGYTF. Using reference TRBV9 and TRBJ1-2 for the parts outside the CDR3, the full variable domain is DSGVTQTPKHLITATGQRVTLRCSPRSGDLSVYWYQQSLDQGLQFLIQYYNGEERAKGNILERFSAQQFPDLHSELNLSSLELGDSALYFCASIFRYSGEGGYTFGSGTRLTVV.

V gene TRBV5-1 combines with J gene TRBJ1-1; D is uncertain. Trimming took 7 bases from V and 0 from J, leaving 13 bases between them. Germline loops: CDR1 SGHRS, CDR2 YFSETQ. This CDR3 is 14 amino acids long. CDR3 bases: TGCGCCAGCCGTATAGGCAGCATGAACACTGAAGCTTTCTTT. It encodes CASRIGSMNTEAFF.

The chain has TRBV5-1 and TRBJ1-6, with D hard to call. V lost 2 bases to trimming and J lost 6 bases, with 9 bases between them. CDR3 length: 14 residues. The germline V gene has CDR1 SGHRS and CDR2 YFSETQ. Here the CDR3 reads CASSLEGINSPLHF. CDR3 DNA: TGCGCCAGCAGCTTAGAGGGTATTAATTCACCCCTCCACTTT.